This T cell receptor beta chain was captured by sequencing in a study of T cell responses to AZD1222 COVID-19 vaccine. Using immunoSEQ multiplex PCR, the repertoire was profiled, and TCRdb retains in-frame clones only, with some absent. The profile covers about 120,000 clones, with 92% appearing a single time and 11% to 15% taken by the ten largest. The study's findings and limits: Vaccine-associated CD4 TCRs ranged over spike, dominating at 160-218 and 743-854. Spike-specific TCR breadth and depth went up after people got two AZD1222 doses.

For this clone: Its antigen is currently unknown.

Germline CDR1 ENHRY, CDR2 SYGVKD. J was trimmed by 0 bases and V by 4 bases; bases with no gene match: 3. The CDR3 runs 14 residues. This receptor was taken from an adult in good health. Specimen: peripheral blood, collected on day 0 of AZD1222 vaccination. This rearrangement joins TRBV10-3 to TRBJ2-7, with 7 bases fitting TRBD1. The CDR3 region is CAISGQGNSYEQYF. The CDR3 DNA follows: TGTGCCATCAGTGGACAGGGCAACTCCTACGAGCAGTACTTC.